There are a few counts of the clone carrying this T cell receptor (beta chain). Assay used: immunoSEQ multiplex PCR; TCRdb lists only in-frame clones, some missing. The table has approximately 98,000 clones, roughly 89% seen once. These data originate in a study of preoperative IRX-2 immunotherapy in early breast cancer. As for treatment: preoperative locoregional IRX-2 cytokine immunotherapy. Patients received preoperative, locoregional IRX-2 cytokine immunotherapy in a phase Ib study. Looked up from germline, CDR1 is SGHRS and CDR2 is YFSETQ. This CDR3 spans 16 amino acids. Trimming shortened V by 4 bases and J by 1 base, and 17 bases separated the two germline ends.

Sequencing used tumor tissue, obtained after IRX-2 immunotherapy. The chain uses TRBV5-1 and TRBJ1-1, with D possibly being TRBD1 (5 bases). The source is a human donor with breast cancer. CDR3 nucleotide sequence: TGCGCCAGCAGCCACATTGGGGCAGGGTGGAACACTGAAGCTTTCTTT. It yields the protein CASSHIGAGWNTEAFF.